The T cell receptor beta chain described here comes from a study of blood T cell repertoires in COVID-19. Overall study: Material from acute and convalescent COVID-19 was sourced from the United States, Italy and Spain. PBMCs, B-cell-depleted T cells, or T cells provided the cDNA or gDNA that made up the material.

Here immunoSEQ multiplex PCR was the method, and the copy in TCRdb shows in-frame clones only, minus some. Altogether approximately 130,000 clones are present, approximately 84% being singletons, with the ten largest covering around 19%. Germline V lookup: CDR1 SGHRS, CDR2 YFSETQ. V was cut by 4 bases and J by 2 bases, with 11 bases left in between. CDR3 size: 14 residues. This clonotype was sampled from a woman between 50 and 59 years old who had recovered from COVID-19. Sequencing was performed on peripheral blood. The chain combines TRBV5-1 with TRBJ2-3; D call uncertain. The CDR3: CASSLGSFTDTQYF. As DNA, the CDR3 is TGCGCCAGCAGCCTCGGGTCCTTCACAGATACGCAGTATTTT. Drawing the rest from reference TRBV5-1 and TRBJ2-3, the complete variable domain is KAGVTQTPRYLIKTRGQQVTLSCSPISGHRSVSWYQQTPGQGLQFLFEYFSETQRNKGNFPGRFSGRQFSNSRSEMNVSTLELGDSALYLCASSLGSFTDTQYFGPGTRLTVL.